Listed below are T cell receptor beta chains from one sample, sequenced in a study of persistence of HIV-infected CD4 T cells. These receptors' antigens are unknown. TCRdb's copy holds only in-frame clones and misses some; the assay was immunoSEQ multiplex PCR. The sample consists of approximately 31,000 clones, around 76% of them appearing once. The sequencing here drew on CD4+ T cells sorted from PBMCs after roughly 18-hour stimulation, taken from a patient who received antiretroviral therapy. These receptors were collected from an adult woman with HIV who was CMV-seropositive. The CDR3 runs from the conserved cysteine through the conserved F or W. The order of the fields is D gene, clone size, V gene, J gene, CDR3 length, CDR3 DNA, CDR3 protein. D genes are given only for firm matches. Clone size is given for some rows only: seen once, a few or many times, or a class if the clone is expanded.

d_gene: .
abundance: .
v_gene: TRBV6-2/TRBV6-3
j_gene: TRBJ1-5
len: 12
CDR3nt: TGTGCCAGCAGTTACTCGGGTCTGCCCCAGCATTTT
CDR3aa: CASSYSGLPQHF

d_gene: .
abundance: .
v_gene: TRBV29-1
j_gene: TRBJ2-4
len: 11
CDR3nt: TGCAGCGTTGAAAAGGGGACCGGTCAGTACTTC
CDR3aa: CSVEKGTGQYF

d_gene: .
abundance: .
v_gene: TRBV6-6
j_gene: TRBJ1-1
len: 14
CDR3nt: TGTGCCAGCAGTCCGGGGGCCCGAAACACTGAAGCTTTCTTT
CDR3aa: CASSPGARNTEAFF

d_gene: .
abundance: once
v_gene: TRBV6-4
j_gene: TRBJ2-2
len: 16
CDR3nt: TGTGCCAGCAGTGACACCTGGACAGTGGACACCGGGGAGCTGTTTTTT
CDR3aa: CASSDTWTVDTGELFF

d_gene: .
abundance: .
v_gene: TRBV3-1/TRBV3-2
j_gene: TRBJ2-5
len: 11
CDR3nt: TGTGCCAGCAGCCAAGACAAGACCCAGTACTTC
CDR3aa: CASSQDKTQYF

d_gene: .
abundance: .
v_gene: TRBV15
j_gene: TRBJ2-1
len: 14
CDR3nt: TGTGCCACCAGCGGGGGGTCCGGAGGCTCTCGGCAGTTCTTC
CDR3aa: CATSGGSGGSRQFF

d_gene: TRBD2
abundance: .
v_gene: TRBV2
j_gene: TRBJ2-1
len: 18
CDR3nt: TGTGCCAGCAAAATTCCCCCCTTGAGGACTAGCGGGGTCAATGAGCAGTTCTTC
CDR3aa: CASKIPPLRTSGVNEQFF

d_gene: .
abundance: .
v_gene: TRBV5-6
j_gene: TRBJ1-2
len: 14
CDR3nt: TGTGCCAGCAGCTTGTTTATATTGAACTATGGCTACACCTTC
CDR3aa: CASSLFILNYGYTF

d_gene: .
abundance: .
v_gene: TRBV5-1
j_gene: TRBJ1-2
len: 16
CDR3nt: TGCGCCAGCAGCCCGGACCCCCGGGACAAGGTCTATGGCTACACCTTC
CDR3aa: CASSPDPRDKVYGYTF

d_gene: .
abundance: once
v_gene: TRBV15
j_gene: TRBJ2-7
len: 13
CDR3nt: TGTGCCACCAGCATTGACAGGTCCTACGAGCAGTACTTC
CDR3aa: CATSIDRSYEQYF

d_gene: .
abundance: .
v_gene: TRBV28
j_gene: TRBJ2-7
len: 13
CDR3nt: TGTGCCAGCAAAAAGCGAGCCACCTACGAGCAGTACTTC
CDR3aa: CASKKRATYEQYF

d_gene: .
abundance: .
v_gene: TRBV7-9
j_gene: TRBJ2-1
len: 15
CDR3nt: TGTGCCAGCGTACTTGGTGGGTCGTACTACAATGAGCAGTTCTTC
CDR3aa: CASVLGGSYYNEQFF

d_gene: .
abundance: .
v_gene: TRBV3-1/TRBV3-2
j_gene: TRBJ1-5
len: 14
CDR3nt: TGTGCCAGCAGCCTCACCCAGGGGTATCAGCCCCAGCATTTT
CDR3aa: CASSLTQGYQPQHF

d_gene: TRBD2
abundance: .
v_gene: TRBV19
j_gene: TRBJ2-3
len: 15
CDR3nt: TGTGCCAGTAGTATAACGGGAGGGCCCACCGATACGCAGTATTTT
CDR3aa: CASSITGGPTDTQYF

d_gene: .
abundance: .
v_gene: TRBV7-2
j_gene: TRBJ1-2
len: 15
CDR3nt: TGTGCCAGCAGCCTGATAATACCGGGAAACTATGGCTACACCTTC
CDR3aa: CASSLIIPGNYGYTF

d_gene: TRBD2
abundance: .
v_gene: TRBV27
j_gene: TRBJ2-3
len: 16
CDR3nt: TGTGCCAGCAGTCCCCCAACCACAAGACTAGCGATTAAGCAGTATTTT
CDR3aa: CASSPPTTRLAIKQYF

d_gene: .
abundance: once
v_gene: TRBV6-5
j_gene: TRBJ1-4
len: 15
CDR3nt: TGTGCCAGCAGTTCCTCACAGGGTTTTGGTGAAAAACTGTTTTTT
CDR3aa: CASSSSQGFGEKLFF

d_gene: .
abundance: .
v_gene: TRBV18
j_gene: TRBJ1-4
len: 12
CDR3nt: TGTGCCAGCTCACCCTCAAGGGAGGCACTGTTTTTT
CDR3aa: CASSPSREALFF

d_gene: TRBD1
abundance: .
v_gene: TRBV5-4
j_gene: TRBJ2-2
len: 17
CDR3nt: TGTGCCAGCAGCCCCGGTAGGGGACAGGGGAACACCGGGGAGCTGTTTTTT
CDR3aa: CASSPGRGQGNTGELFF

d_gene: .
abundance: .
v_gene: TRBV10-2
j_gene: TRBJ1-1
len: 13
CDR3nt: TGCGCCACCCAGGCACAGTTGAACACTGAAGCTTTCTTT
CDR3aa: CATQAQLNTEAFF

d_gene: TRBD1
abundance: .
v_gene: TRBV30
j_gene: TRBJ1-5
len: 15
CDR3nt: TGTGCCTGGAGTACCGGAGACAGGGCCAGTCAGCCCCAGCATTTT
CDR3aa: CAWSTGDRASQPQHF

d_gene: .
abundance: .
v_gene: TRBV12-3/TRBV12-4
j_gene: TRBJ1-2
len: 13
CDR3nt: TGTGCCAGCAGTTTCCGGGGGAACTATGGCTACACCTTC
CDR3aa: CASSFRGNYGYTF

d_gene: .
abundance: .
v_gene: TRBV6-5
j_gene: TRBJ2-5
len: 10
CDR3nt: TGTGCTGCACTACAAGAGACCCAGTACTTC
CDR3aa: CAALQETQYF

d_gene: .
abundance: .
v_gene: TRBV9
j_gene: TRBJ2-1
len: 16
CDR3nt: TGTGCCAGCAGCGCCCAGGGGGGTATCTCCTACAATGAGCAGTTCTTC
CDR3aa: CASSAQGGISYNEQFF

d_gene: .
abundance: .
v_gene: TRBV9
j_gene: TRBJ1-1
len: 15
CDR3nt: TGTGCCAGCAGCCCGTCGGGGGGGGGTAACACTGAAGCTTTCTTT
CDR3aa: CASSPSGGGNTEAFF

d_gene: .
abundance: .
v_gene: TRBV28
j_gene: TRBJ1-2
len: 14
CDR3nt: TGTGCCAGCAGTTTTGGGGGAGCTTACTATGGCTACACCTTC
CDR3aa: CASSFGGAYYGYTF

d_gene: TRBD1
abundance: .
v_gene: TRBV3-1/TRBV3-2
j_gene: TRBJ2-5
len: 14
CDR3nt: TGTGCCAGCAGCATCCGGGACAGGGGAGAGACCCAGTACTTC
CDR3aa: CASSIRDRGETQYF

d_gene: .
abundance: .
v_gene: TRBV12-5
j_gene: TRBJ2-7
len: 14
CDR3nt: TGTGCTAGTGGTTCCCCCGGGACTCCTTACGAGCAGTACTTC
CDR3aa: CASGSPGTPYEQYF

d_gene: .
abundance: .
v_gene: TRBV30
j_gene: TRBJ1-2
len: 15
CDR3nt: TGTGCCTGGAGTCTACCCTGGGGGCAGGGCGTCGGCTACACCTTC
CDR3aa: CAWSLPWGQGVGYTF

d_gene: .
abundance: .
v_gene: TRBV5-4
j_gene: TRBJ2-5
len: 14
CDR3nt: TGTGCCAGCAGCTTGGGGGACTCCCAAGAGACCCAGTACTTC
CDR3aa: CASSLGDSQETQYF

d_gene: .
abundance: few
v_gene: TRBV18
j_gene: TRBJ2-7
len: 13
CDR3nt: TGTGCCAGCTCACCACCGTCTACATACGAGCAGTACTTC
CDR3aa: CASSPPSTYEQYF

d_gene: .
abundance: .
v_gene: TRBV18
j_gene: TRBJ1-1
len: 14
CDR3nt: TGTGCCAGCTCACCAGGCGAGATGAACACTGAAGCTTTCTTT
CDR3aa: CASSPGEMNTEAFF

d_gene: .
abundance: few
v_gene: TRBV23-1
j_gene: TRBJ1-5
len: 15
CDR3nt: TGCGCCAGCAGTCAATTTGAAAATAGCAATCAGCCCCAGCATTTT
CDR3aa: CASSQFENSNQPQHF

d_gene: TRBD1
abundance: .
v_gene: TRBV2
j_gene: TRBJ1-1
len: 14
CDR3nt: TGTGCCAGCAGTGGACAGGGGAAAAACACTGAAGCTTTCTTT
CDR3aa: CASSGQGKNTEAFF

d_gene: .
abundance: .
v_gene: TRBV7-2
j_gene: TRBJ1-5
len: 17
CDR3nt: TGTGCCAGCAGCTTAGCCTTGGCCGTCGGGCCTAATCAGCCCCAGCATTTT
CDR3aa: CASSLALAVGPNQPQHF

d_gene: TRBD1
abundance: once
v_gene: TRBV5-4
j_gene: TRBJ1-4
len: 14
CDR3nt: TGTGCCAGCCAGATTGGGACAGGGAGTGAAAAACTGTTTTTT
CDR3aa: CASQIGTGSEKLFF

d_gene: .
abundance: .
v_gene: TRBV5-6
j_gene: TRBJ1-5
len: 14
CDR3nt: TGTGCCAGCAGTTGGAGGGCTAGCAATCAGCCCCAGCATTTT
CDR3aa: CASSWRASNQPQHF

d_gene: .
abundance: .
v_gene: TRBV13
j_gene: TRBJ1-4
len: 15
CDR3nt: TGTGCCAGCAGCCATGGCAGGGTTACTAATGAAAAACTGTTTTTT
CDR3aa: CASSHGRVTNEKLFF

d_gene: .
abundance: .
v_gene: TRBV5-1
j_gene: TRBJ1-1
len: 14
CDR3nt: TGCGCCAGCAGCTGGGACCCCCGGGGAACTGAAGCTTTCTTT
CDR3aa: CASSWDPRGTEAFF

d_gene: .
abundance: .
v_gene: TRBV18
j_gene: TRBJ1-5
len: 14
CDR3nt: TGTGCCAGCTCCTCATCCGGGGGCAGACAGCCCCAGCATTTT
CDR3aa: CASSSSGGRQPQHF

d_gene: .
abundance: .
v_gene: TRBV7-8
j_gene: TRBJ1-1
len: 15
CDR3nt: TGTGCCAGCAGCCCTCGTGAGGGGAGAAACACTGAAGCTTTCTTT
CDR3aa: CASSPREGRNTEAFF

d_gene: TRBD1
abundance: .
v_gene: TRBV12-3/TRBV12-4
j_gene: TRBJ1-5
len: 12
CDR3nt: TGTGCCAGCACCCAGGGGGATCAGCCCCAGCATTTT
CDR3aa: CASTQGDQPQHF

d_gene: TRBD1
abundance: once
v_gene: TRBV6-4
j_gene: TRBJ2-1
len: 15
CDR3nt: TGTGCCAGCAGTGTTACGGCAGGGGGCTACAATGAGCAGTTCTTC
CDR3aa: CASSVTAGGYNEQFF

d_gene: .
abundance: .
v_gene: TRBV5-1
j_gene: TRBJ2-5
len: 16
CDR3nt: TGCGCCAGCAGCTCCCGGATGGGGGGCCCGATGGGGACCCAGTACTTC
CDR3aa: CASSSRMGGPMGTQYF

d_gene: .
abundance: .
v_gene: TRBV7-2
j_gene: TRBJ1-6
len: 15
CDR3nt: TGTGCCAGCAGCTTACAACGGCCGAATAATTCACCCCTCCACTTT
CDR3aa: CASSLQRPNNSPLHF

d_gene: .
abundance: .
v_gene: TRBV7-6
j_gene: TRBJ2-7
len: 15
CDR3nt: TGTGCCAGCAGCCTAAGACAGTCTGGGGTTTACGAGCAGTACTTC
CDR3aa: CASSLRQSGVYEQYF

d_gene: .
abundance: once
v_gene: TRBV19
j_gene: TRBJ1-2
len: 14
CDR3nt: TGTGCCAGTAGTCCCCGGTATGGGATATATGGCTACACCTTC
CDR3aa: CASSPRYGIYGYTF

d_gene: .
abundance: .
v_gene: TRBV6-5
j_gene: TRBJ1-6
len: 14
CDR3nt: TGTGCCAGCACCCAAGACAGGTTATACTCACCCCTCCACTTT
CDR3aa: CASTQDRLYSPLHF

d_gene: TRBD1
abundance: few
v_gene: TRBV5-4
j_gene: TRBJ2-3
len: 16
CDR3nt: TGTGCCAGCAGCTTGGGTGGGACAGGGCGGGCAGATACGCAGTATTTT
CDR3aa: CASSLGGTGRADTQYF

d_gene: TRBD1
abundance: .
v_gene: TRBV7-3
j_gene: TRBJ2-6
len: 17
CDR3nt: TGTGCCAGCAGCTCAACCTCAGGGGGCTCTGGGGCCAACGTCCTGACTTTC
CDR3aa: CASSSTSGGSGANVLTF

d_gene: TRBD2
abundance: once
v_gene: TRBV3-1/TRBV3-2
j_gene: TRBJ2-7
len: 17
CDR3nt: TGTGCCAGCAGCCGGGGGACTAGCGGTGCGAGCTCCTACGAGCAGTACTTC
CDR3aa: CASSRGTSGASSYEQYF